Following are 29 T cell receptor beta chains from one sample sequenced in a study of blood T cell repertoires in COVID-19 (dated by TCRdb to 2020 to 2021). To prepare the library, the immunoSEQ multiplex PCR assay was applied. TCRdb mirrors the immuneACCESS table, restricted to in-frame sequences. Some clones are absent from its copies; in checked studies, under half trace to an unresolved V gene, and the reason for the others is unknown. For this sample the table gives approximately 290,000 clones, of which about nine tenths were detected only once. The leading ten clones occupy 1% to 1.3% of the sample. Source material: PBMCs or T cells enriched from blood (not recorded which). These receptors came from a young woman who had recovered from COVID-19.

V and J are TRBV6-2 or TRBV6-3 and TRBJ1-2; 7 nucleotides agree with TRBD1. The CDR3 consists of 14 residues. The germline V gene has CDR1 MNHEY and CDR2 SVGEGT. V shed 4 bases and J 2 bases; nucleotides not matched to a gene: 4. The CDR3 loop reads CASSSQGQNYGYTF. Written as DNA, the CDR3 is TGTGCCAGCAGTTCTCAGGGACAGAACTATGGCTACACCTTC.

The chain has TRBV5-1 and TRBJ2-2; 9 nucleotides agree with TRBD1. Trimming took 7 bases from V and 2 from J; bases not matched to a gene: 3. The CDR3 has 14 residues. Germline-derived CDR1 and CDR2 are SGHRS and YFSETQ. The CDR3 sequence: CASRGQGNTGELFF. The CDR3 region has the DNA TGCGCCAGCCGGGGACAGGGTAACACCGGGGAGCTGTTTTTT.

The CDR3 DNA sequence: TGTGCCAGCAGTGACCGGACAGGGCAAGAGACCCAGTACTTC. The encoded protein is CASSDRTGQETQYF. J is TRBJ2-5 and V is TRBV2, with 8 positions matching TRBD1. The germline V gene encodes CDR1 SNHLY and CDR2 FYNNEI. This CDR3 has 14 residues. V lost 3 bases to trimming and J lost 2 bases; unmatched junction nucleotides: 2.

The genes are TRBV19 and TRBJ2-5, with 7 bases that match TRBD2. Trimming at V came to 5 bases and at J to 4 bases, leaving 19 bases not matched to a gene. Per the germline V gene, CDR1 is LNHDA and CDR2 is SQIVND (reference sequence). The CDR3 has 18 amino acids. CDR3 region: CASSPWFRTSLVGETQYF. The CDR3, as DNA: TGTGCCAGTAGTCCCTGGTTCCGGACTAGTCTAGTCGGAGAGACCCAGTACTTC.

The CDR3 sequence: CASSGHGAYGYTF. The CDR3 region has the DNA TGTGCCAGCAGTGGACATGGGGCGTATGGCTACACCTTC. The V gene is TRBV25-1, the J gene TRBJ1-2, with D perhaps TRBD1 (5 bases). The CDR3 spans 13 residues. The V gene's germline CDR1 is MGHDK and CDR2 SYGVNS. V was trimmed by 4 bases and J by 5 bases, leaving 11 bases between them.

The chain couples TRBV18 to TRBJ1-6; 9 nucleotides agree with TRBD1. Germline V gene data show CDR1 as KGHSH and CDR2 as LQKENI. The ends lost 3 bases at V and 14 bases at J; junction bases unmatched: 11. The CDR3 length is 15 residues. The CDR3 nucleotides read TGTGCCAGCTCACCCCCGGGACAGGGACCTTCTGCCCTCCACTTT. Translation: CASSPPGQGPSALHF.

V gene TRBV12-3 or TRBV12-4 combines with J gene TRBJ1-1, with D unclear. With 4 bases removed from V and 1 base from J, the gap between germline ends came to 7 bases. The CDR3 runs to 13 residues. The CDR3 protein is CASSSIPNTEAFF. CDR3 sequence (DNA): TGTGCCAGCAGTTCCATCCCGAACACTGAAGCTTTCTTT.

The chain uses TRBV6-4 and TRBJ2-3; 8 bases map to TRBD2. Germline CDR1 and CDR2: MRHNA and SNTAGT. V shed 6 bases and J 2 bases; nucleotides not matched to a gene: 4. The CDR3 is 14 residues long. For the CDR3, the DNA is TGTGCCAGCAGACCGGGAGGGCCCACAGATACGCAGTATTTT. Protein product: CASRPGGPTDTQYF.

The gene calls are TRBV7-9 and TRBJ1-1; no firm D call. V lost 11 bases and J lost 5, with 18 bases in between. Germline V gene lookup returns CDR1 SEHNR and CDR2 FQNEAQ (reference sequence). The CDR3 sequence is 13 residues long. CDR3 protein: CALVAGRATEAFF. The CDR3 DNA reads TGTGCCTTAGTAGCTGGGCGGGCGACTGAAGCTTTCTTT.

The chain couples TRBV7-2 to TRBJ1-1; D is perhaps TRBD1 (6 bases). The germline V and J ends were trimmed by 2 bases and 4 bases, with 14 bases remaining between them. CDR1 SGHTA and CDR2 FQGNSA come from the germline V gene. CDR3 length: 15 residues. In nucleotides, the CDR3 is TGTGCCAGCAGCTTAACTCGGGGGGCAATCACTGAAGCTTTCTTT. Translated: CASSLTRGAITEAFF.

The chain joins TRBV6-2 or TRBV6-3 to TRBJ2-1; 7 nucleotides match TRBD2. Germline CDR1 reads MNHEY; CDR2 reads SVGEGT. Germline trimming cut 4 bases from V and 2 bases from J; bases unmatched to any gene: 11. The CDR3 has 17 amino acids. The CDR3 nucleotides read TGTGCCAGCAGTTCCCTCTTTGGCGGGAGTACCTACAATGAGCAGTTCTTC. As protein: CASSSLFGGSTYNEQFF.

This sequence joins TRBV10-3 and TRBJ2-2; TRBD1 matches 8 bases. The CDR3 covers 15 residues. V trimming: 5 bases; J trimming: 5 bases; junction bases outside the gene matches: 7. CDR1 ENHRY and CDR2 SYGVKD come from the germline V gene. CDR3 nucleotides: TGTGCCATCAGTCCTCAGGGGGCGATGACCGGGGAGCTGTTTTTT. This encodes CAISPQGAMTGELFF.

This rearrangement joins TRBV7-9 to TRBJ1-1; the match to TRBD1 covers 8 bases. The V gene's germline CDR1 is SEHNR and CDR2 FQNEAQ (reference sequence). The CDR3 has 12 amino acids. V shed 5 bases and J 11 bases; nucleotides not matched to a gene: 7. CDR3 amino acids: CASSPDREGAFF. The CDR3 region has the DNA TGTGCCAGCAGCCCGGACAGGGAGGGTGCTTTCTTT.

The chain uses TRBV28 and TRBJ1-2; D is possibly TRBD1 (5 bases). Germline CDR1 MDHEN, CDR2 SYDVKM. The CDR3 loop spans 13 amino acids. V gave up 3 bases and J gave up 3 bases, with 8 bases separating them. The CDR3 sequence: CASSLIGDYGYTF. CDR3 DNA: TGTGCCAGCAGTTTGATAGGGGACTATGGCTACACCTTC.

The CDR3 is CASSVGTGINEQYF. The CDR3 DNA sequence: TGTGCCAGCAGTGTGGGGACAGGGATCAACGAGCAGTACTTC. The rearrangement uses TRBV2 and TRBJ2-7; 9 nucleotides agree with TRBD1. The CDR3 length is 14 residues. V gave up 4 bases and J gave up 5 bases; unmatched junction bases: 6. Germline CDR1 reads SNHLY; CDR2 reads FYNNEI.

The chain has TRBV11-2 and TRBJ2-5, with 7 positions matching TRBD2. CDR1 and CDR2 (germline): SGHAT, FQNNGV. Trimming took 2 bases from V and 4 from J; bases not matched to a gene: 10. The CDR3 spans 16 residues. The CDR3 is CASSLNSAGVIETQYF. DNA of the CDR3: TGTGCCAGCAGCTTAAATTCTGCGGGAGTTATAGAGACCCAGTACTTC.

The DNA for the CDR3 is TGTGCCAGCAGCCCTCGGGACACTGCCTCCTCTTTTGATGAGCAGTTCTTC. Protein: CASSPRDTASSFDEQFF. This sequence joins TRBV9 and TRBJ2-1; D is perhaps TRBD1 (6 bases). This CDR3 spans 17 amino acids. Deletions cut 4 bases from V and 8 bases from J, with 25 bases between. Looked up from germline, CDR1 is SGDLS and CDR2 is YYNGEE.

CDR3 sequence: CASNERGNTDTQYF. The CDR3 DNA reads as TGTGCCAGCAATGAGCGGGGGAACACAGATACGCAGTATTTT. V is TRBV7-9 and J is TRBJ2-3; 8 nucleotides align to TRBD2. From germline, CDR1 is SEHNR and CDR2 FQNEAQ (reference sequence). This CDR3 spans 14 amino acids. The V gene end was trimmed by 7 bases and the J gene end by 2 bases; junction bases not matched to a gene: 5.

V gene TRBV11-2 combines with J gene TRBJ2-2; D perhaps matches TRBD1 (5 bases). From germline, CDR1 is SGHAT and CDR2 FQNNGV. Trimming took 1 base from V and 2 from J, leaving 8 bases between them. The CDR3 runs 15 residues. CDR3 bases: TGTGCCAGCAGCTTAGCAGGGTACAACACCGGGGAGCTGTTTTTT. Its protein product is CASSLAGYNTGELFF.

This clone was observed a single time. The V and J genes are TRBV2 and TRBJ2-7, with 8 bases aligning to TRBD2. From germline, CDR1 is SNHLY and CDR2 FYNNEI. The CDR3 loop spans 16 amino acids. The V segment lost 5 bases and the J segment 0 bases; nucleotides outside the gene matches: 9. The CDR3 region is CASSPLTSADSYEQYF. CDR3 coding DNA: TGTGCCAGCAGTCCTTTGACTAGCGCTGACTCCTACGAGCAGTACTTC.

The chain uses TRBV29-1 and TRBJ2-3; 9 bases match TRBD2. The germline V gene has CDR1 SQVTM and CDR2 ANQGSEA. The CDR3 spans 14 residues. The J segment lost 0 bases and the V segment lost 7 bases, leaving 5 bases of the junction unmatched. Written as DNA, the CDR3 is TGCAGCGCGCTAGCGGGGTCTAGCACAGATACGCAGTATTTT. Its translation: CSALAGSSTDTQYF.

The gene calls are TRBV2 and TRBJ2-5, with D perhaps TRBD1 (6 bases). The length of the CDR3 is 15 residues. Trimming cost V 10 bases and J 4 bases, with 22 bases left between them. Germline-derived CDR1 and CDR2 are SNHLY and FYNNEI. In DNA form, the CDR3 reads TGTGCCACCACGCTACAGGGTGGAGGTTTAGAGACCCAGTACTTC. Translated: CATTLQGGGLETQYF.

In DNA, the CDR3 is TGTGCCAGCAGTTACGGTCGGCAGGGTCGATCTGAAAAACTGTTTTTT. This sequence encodes CASSYGRQGRSEKLFF. The chain carries TRBV6-5 and TRBJ1-4, with a tentative D call TRBD1 (5 bases). Germline V gene lookup returns CDR1 MNHEY and CDR2 SVGAGI. Trimming took off 2 bases at V and 7 bases at J, with 17 bases between the two ends. This CDR3 contains 16 residues.

The J gene is TRBJ2-5, the V gene TRBV28, with D tentatively TRBD1 (6 bases). Germline-derived CDR1 and CDR2 are MDHEN and SYDVKM. Trimming took 6 bases from V and 1 from J, leaving 12 bases between them. The CDR3 is made up of 14 amino acids. The CDR3 DNA is TGTGCCAGCAGCCCGACAGGCCTCCAAGAGACCCAGTACTTC. As protein: CASSPTGLQETQYF.

V is TRBV7-2 and J is TRBJ2-5, with D hard to call. Germline CDR1 SGHTA, CDR2 FQGNSA. The CDR3 length is 13 residues. V lost 1 base and J 1 base, leaving 4 bases between the germline ends. The CDR3 DNA sequence: TGTGCCAGCAGCTTAGGGCTCCAAGAGACCCAGTACTTC. Translation: CASSLGLQETQYF.

This sequence joins TRBV3-1 (or the pseudogene TRBV3-2) and TRBJ2-3; perhaps TRBD2 as D (6 bases). Germline V gene lookup returns CDR1 LGHDT and CDR2 YNNKEL (reference sequence). CDR3 size: 19 residues. Trimming pared 0 bases from V and 0 bases from J, leaving 19 bases between. The DNA of the CDR3 is TGTGCCAGCAGCCAAGATCGTGGGGGGTTGGGGAGAAGCACAGATACGCAGTATTTT. Protein sequence: CASSQDRGGLGRSTDTQYF.

The chain has TRBV7-9 and TRBJ2-1; 9 bases map to TRBD2. The germline gives CDR1 SEHNR, CDR2 FQNEAQ (reference sequence). The CDR3 loop spans 15 amino acids. The J segment lost 7 bases and the V segment lost 5 bases, leaving 9 bases of the junction unmatched. In DNA, the CDR3 is TGTGCCAGCAGCCTACTAGCGGGTACGTGGAATGAGCAGTTCTTC. Amino acid sequence: CASSLLAGTWNEQFF.

The DNA of the CDR3 is TGTGCCAGCAGTTTATTGGCTAGCGGGAGGTACGAGCAGTACTTC. It codes for CASSLLASGRYEQYF. The rearrangement links TRBV27 to TRBJ2-7, with 11 bases matching TRBD2. The V gene's germline CDR1 is MNHEY and CDR2 SMNVEV (reference sequence). The ends lost 1 base at V and 4 bases at J; junction bases unmatched: 3. This CDR3 spans 15 amino acids.

The J gene is TRBJ2-7, the V gene TRBV5-1; 11 bases are shared with TRBD1. The ends lost 3 bases at V and 2 bases at J; junction bases unmatched: 10. This CDR3 has 17 residues. From germline, CDR1 is SGHRS and CDR2 YFSETQ. As DNA, the CDR3 is TGCGCCAGCAGCTCGCGCCCCCCGGGACAGGGGGCCTACGAGCAGTACTTC. Amino acid sequence: CASSSRPPGQGAYEQYF.